The sequence of this TCR beta chain was determined in a study of patients and donors after allogeneic stem cell transplantation. CDR3 length: 14 residues. The germline V gene encodes CDR1 ENHRY and CDR2 SYGVKD. Trimming removed 11 bases from V and 3 bases from J, with 19 bases in between. TCRdb redid the calling of the RT-PCR reads with MiXCR, one entry per CDR3 protein. Of around 170,000 distinct CDR3 sequences listed, 20% to 25% were seen once; the top ten hold 25% to 30%. The specimen sequenced was blood, either unsorted or a sorted T cell fraction (not recorded which). The chain employs TRBV10-3 and TRBJ1-1; D remains ambiguous. This TCR derives from a human donor who was either an allogeneic HSCT recipient or a stem cell or donor lymphocyte infusion donor (not recorded which). It is not recorded whose cells these are; they may come from a transplant donor. In DNA, the CDR3 is TGTGCCCTCAAGAGCCCGCCCTGGCACACTGAAGCTTTCTTT. Translation: CALKSPPWHTEAFF.